This TCR beta chain was captured by sequencing in a study of CD8+ T cells in alopecia areata. About the research overall: For the treated group, dosing was oral tofacitinib at 5 to 10 mg twice daily.

Treatment denoted: oral pan-JAK inhibitor, 5-10 mg twice daily. As part of sample collection, lesional scalp punch biopsies and peripheral blood were taken from alopecia areata patients. Reverse transcription of extracted RNA yielded cDNA, which provided the sequencing template. Libraries were prepared by immunoSEQ multiplex PCR; TCRdb keeps only in-frame clonotypes and omits some of them. Altogether around 300,000 clones are present, over 45% being singletons, with the ten largest covering 0.75% to 0.95%. CDR3 length: 13 amino acids. Germline loops: CDR1 SQVTM, CDR2 ANQGSEA. V lost 6 bases to trimming and J lost 4 bases, with 15 bases between them.

Specimen: CD4+ T cells sorted from blood, collected at week 52, from a patient treated with tofacitinib. This TCR derives from a human donor with alopecia areata. This chain joins TRBV29-1 and TRBJ1-2, with D tentatively TRBD1 (5 bases). CDR3 region: CSVGHSRGYGYTF. The DNA for the CDR3 is TGCAGCGTGGGGCACTCACGGGGCTATGGCTACACCTTC.